The clone carrying this T cell receptor beta chain was recorded at least ten times. This CDR3 has 15 residues. V was pared by 4 bases and J by 0 bases, with 10 bases between. In germline, CDR1 is SGHRS, CDR2 YFSETQ. Both TCRalpha and TCRbeta chains were reverse transcribed with V-gene-specific primers. The PCR that amplified TCRs ran for around 20 cycles, relying on a constant-region primer and a V-primer adapter. TCRdb re-called the reads through MiXCR, storing one row per CDR3 protein. The sample lists under 90,000 distinct CDR3 sequences, around 30% occurring once. The time point is: before trial treatment. The treatment that donors received included nivolumab, ipilimumab, aspirin, low-dose cyclophosphamide and low-dose radiotherapy. The data were obtained in a study of low-dose radiotherapy and immunotherapy resistance in tumors. About the research overall: A dose of 1 Gy per fraction every two weeks went to Cohort 2, totaling 13 Gy over 26 weeks. Every two weeks, one day ahead of radiation and immunotherapy, cyclophosphamide 200 mg/m2 was given (intravenously). Patients received 300 mg of oral aspirin each day across four cycles, commencing on cycle 1 day 1.

The origin of this receptor is a female donor with ovarian cancer. The J gene is TRBJ2-2, the V gene TRBV5-1, with D maybe TRBD2 (5 bases). The sample consisted of PBMCs, taken before treatment. The CDR3 coding sequence is TGCGCCAGCAGCCCACTCGGGACGAACACCGGGGAGCTGTTTTTT. Amino acid sequence: CASSPLGTNTGELFF.